This TCR beta chain is drawn from a study of CD8 T cells in ankylosing spondylitis. Study-level results: Peripheral blood held disease-linked clones only at relatively low frequency, and these were CD8+. Reportedly, matched ankylosing spondylitis synovial fluid was significantly enriched for disease-linked clones. A motif in TCR beta, a set of eight highly homologous variants, appeared characteristic of ankylosing spondylitis blood.

This clonotype has ten or more counts. Its antigen is still unknown. With 5 bases clipped from V and 11 bases from J, the junction kept 6 bases outside the gene matches. The germline V gene encodes CDR1 SGHTA and CDR2 FQGNSA. The length of the CDR3 is 12 residues. Preparation of TCR beta libraries was done by quantitative 5'-RACE with molecular barcodes. TCRdb redid the calling of the 5' RACE reads with MiXCR, one entry per CDR3 protein. This sample has hundreds of thousands of distinct CDR3 sequences, with approximately 12% found just once. V is TRBV7-2 and J is TRBJ1-1; 9 nucleotides agree with TRBD1. The receptor comes from a male donor with ankylosing spondylitis. Input material: blood, either unsorted or a sorted T cell fraction (not recorded which). The CDR3 sequence: CASSLWTGDAFF. CDR3 coding DNA: TGTGCCAGCAGCCTTTGGACAGGGGATGCTTTCTTT.